Presented here are 31 T cell receptor beta chains from one specimen sequenced in a study of shared clonotypes between healthy human individuals (TCRdb year 2020). The library was made by the immunoSEQ multiplex PCR assay. As stored in TCRdb, this immuneACCESS dataset retains in-frame rearrangements with V and J assigned. A fraction of the clones does not appear; measured against another copy, unresolved V genes explain less than half of the discrepancy, and the remainder lacks a known reason. This sample lists about 380,000 clones; about 96% were detected once. Of the sample, 0.25% to 0.35% falls within the top ten clones. Sequenced sample: memory CD8+ T cells sorted from blood. Interpreted using the paper, the cell subset or site label stands for: CD45RO+ cells pooled with CCR7-negative TemRA cells. These receptors all come from a man aged 30 to 45 in good health.

The rearrangement joins TRBV27 to TRBJ2-7; D gene unclear. CDR1 is MNHEY, CDR2 SMNVEV, per germline (reference sequence). This CDR3 is 13 amino acids long. V was cut by 4 bases and J by 0 bases, with 7 bases left in between. CDR3 in DNA: TGTGCCAGCAGTTCTTCCCCCTCCTACGAGCAGTACTTC. It encodes CASSSSPSYEQYF.

The V and J genes are TRBV7-9 and TRBJ2-1; D is undetermined. Trimming took 5 bases from V and 3 from J, leaving 14 bases between them. Germline V lookup: CDR1 SEHNR, CDR2 FQNEAQ (reference sequence). The CDR3 runs to 15 residues. CDR3 DNA sequence: TGTGCCAGCAGCCCAGACCGGAAAAACTACAATGAGCAGTTCTTC. Protein: CASSPDRKNYNEQFF. The full variable domain, in which reference TRBV7-9 and TRBJ2-1 provide the parts outside the CDR3, is DTGVSQNPRHKITKRGQNVTFRCDPISEHNRLYWYRQTLGQGPEFLTYFQNEAQLEKSRLLSDRFSAERPKGSFSTLEIQRTEQGDSAMYLCASSPDRKNYNEQFFGPGTRLTVL.

This chain uses TRBV7-6 with TRBJ2-7, with D perhaps TRBD2 (7 bases). V was shortened by 5 bases and J by 7 bases, with 12 bases between the two germline ends. The germline CDR1 and CDR2 sequences are SGHVS and FNYEAQ. The CDR3 length is 12 residues. The CDR3 here is CASSKGGEEQYF. The CDR3, as DNA: TGTGCCAGCAGCAAGGGGGGGGAAGAGCAGTACTTC.

The V gene is TRBV6-1, the J gene TRBJ2-7; D unresolved. The CDR3 loop spans 11 amino acids. Looked up from germline, CDR1 is MNHNS and CDR2 is SASEGT. Between the trimmed V and J ends, which lost 9 bases and 2 bases, there was a span of 8 bases. CDR3 DNA sequence: TGTGCCAGTGCCCTGGCCTACGAGCAGTACTTC. It translates to CASALAYEQYF.

The chain couples TRBV4-1 to TRBJ2-2, with 10 nucleotides matching TRBD2. Germline V gives CDR1 MGHRA, CDR2 YSYEKL. The trim removed 6 bases at V and 4 bases at J, leaving 8 bases unmatched. The CDR3 is made up of 16 amino acids. The chain's CDR3 is CASRELAGVATGELFF. DNA of the CDR3: TGCGCCAGCAGGGAGCTAGCGGGAGTCGCCACCGGGGAGCTGTTTTTT.

The rearrangement uses TRBV27 and TRBJ2-1; 9 nucleotides line up with TRBD2. Germline assignment: CDR1 MNHEY and CDR2 SMNVEV (reference sequence). The length of the CDR3 is 17 residues. J was trimmed by 6 bases and V by 2 bases; bases with no gene match: 11. The CDR3 here is CASSLTLPGTSPNEQFF. The CDR3 DNA sequence: TGTGCCAGCAGTTTAACTCTACCCGGGACTAGCCCCAATGAGCAGTTCTTC.

The V and J genes are TRBV13 and TRBJ1-1, with no clear D. CDR3 length: 16 amino acids. Germline V CDR1 and CDR2: PRHDT, FYEKMQ (reference sequence). Trimming removed 2 bases at V and 1 base at J, with 14 bases between. CDR3 residues: CASSLFSRSRNTEAFF. Written as DNA, the CDR3 is TGTGCCAGCAGCTTATTCTCCAGGTCGCGGAACACTGAAGCTTTCTTT.

J is TRBJ2-7 and V is TRBV6-6; D tentatively fits TRBD1 or TRBD2 (5 bases each). CDR3 size: 14 residues. CDR1 is MNHNY, CDR2 SVGAGI, per germline (reference sequence). V dropped 3 bases and J dropped 4 bases, with 13 bases sitting between them. CDR3 coding DNA: TGTGCCAGCAGTTATTCGGCCGGGACGTACGAGCAGTACTTC. Translation gives CASSYSAGTYEQYF.

The V and J genes are TRBV6-1 and TRBJ2-5; D call uncertain. This CDR3 spans 12 amino acids. Trimming took off 4 bases at V and 4 bases at J, with 7 bases between the two ends. Germline assignment: CDR1 MNHNS and CDR2 SASEGT. CDR3 region: CASSALLETQYF. CDR3 DNA sequence: TGTGCCAGCAGTGCTCTTTTAGAGACCCAGTACTTC.

CDR3 sequence (DNA): TGTGCCAGCAGTTACGTGGCGACCTACAATGAGCAGTTCTTC. Residues: CASSYVATYNEQFF. This chain links TRBV6-6 with TRBJ2-1; D gene ambiguous. Trimming removed 2 bases from V and 2 bases from J, with 7 bases in between. CDR3 length: 14 residues. Germline V gene sequence: CDR1 MNHNY, CDR2 SVGAGI (reference sequence).

The CDR3 DNA follows: TGCGCCAGCAGCCCTGCCGGGACTAGCGGGAGTGGGGCGGAGTTCTTC. Its protein is CASSPAGTSGSGAEFF. The chain is built from TRBV5-1 and TRBJ2-1; 14 bases are shared with TRBD2. V shed 4 bases, J shed 14 bases, and the junction held 14 bases outside the gene matches. The CDR3 spans 16 residues. Per the germline V gene, CDR1 is SGHRS and CDR2 is YFSETQ.

The chain couples TRBV28 to TRBJ2-7; D is unclear. V was pared by 2 bases and J by 3 bases, with 11 bases between. The CDR3 spans 14 residues. Germline V gives CDR1 MDHEN, CDR2 SYDVKM. For the CDR3, the DNA is TGTGCCAGCAGTTTAGGCAGGAGAAACTACGAGCAGTACTTC. Residues: CASSLGRRNYEQYF. Supplemented by reference TRBV28 and TRBJ2-7, the full variable domain reads DVKVTQSSRYLVKRTGEKVFLECVQDMDHENMFWYRQDPGLGLRLIYFSYDVKMKEKGDIPEGYSVSREKKERFSLILESASTNQTSMYLCASSLGRRNYEQYFGPGTRLTVT.

The V call is TRBV9, the J call TRBJ2-5; TRBD2 matches at 7 bases. The germline V gene encodes CDR1 SGDLS and CDR2 YYNGEE. The CDR3 runs 13 residues. J lost 9 bases, V lost 4 bases, and 9 bases had no gene match. The DNA for the CDR3 is TGTGCCAGCAGCCGGGACTATTCCGACCCCCAGTACTTC. Translating gives CASSRDYSDPQYF.

This clone was seen once. V usage is TRBV11-2 and J usage is TRBJ2-3; TRBD2 agrees at 11 bases. V lost 5 bases to trimming and J lost 5 bases; unmatched junction nucleotides: 15. Germline V gene data show CDR1 as SGHAT and CDR2 as FQNNGV. The CDR3 length is 18 residues. CDR3 nucleotide sequence: TGTGCCAGCAGCCCAACCCCGACTAGCGGGAAGGTCAGAGATACGCAGTATTTT. Its protein is CASSPTPTSGKVRDTQYF. Combining the CDR3 with reference TRBV11-2 and TRBJ2-3 gives the whole variable domain EAGVAQSPRYKIIEKRQSVAFWCNPISGHATLYWYQQILGQGPKLLIQFQNNGVVDDSQLPKDRFSAERLKGVDSTLKIQPAKLEDSAVYLCASSPTPTSGKVRDTQYFGPGTRLTVL.

CDR3 sequence (DNA): TGTGCCAGCTCACCGTCGCTAGCCTACAATGAGCAGTTCTTC. Translation: CASSPSLAYNEQFF. V usage is TRBV18 and J usage is TRBJ2-1; the D is unclear. This CDR3 contains 14 residues. Germline V gene lookup returns CDR1 KGHSH and CDR2 LQKENI. V gave up 3 bases and J gave up 2 bases, with 8 bases separating them.

The CDR3 reads CASSRLAYEQYF. DNA for the CDR3: TGTGCCAGCAGCCGACTGGCATACGAGCAGTACTTC. The chain recombines TRBV5-6 with TRBJ2-7; D gene ambiguous. The CDR3 is 12 amino acids. The V gene's germline CDR1 is SGHDT and CDR2 YYEEEE. Deletions cut 4 bases from V and 4 bases from J, with 9 bases between. The full variable domain, in which reference TRBV5-6 and TRBJ2-7 provide the parts outside the CDR3, is DAGVTQSPTHLIKTRGQQVTLRCSPKSGHDTVSWYQQALGQGPQFIFQYYEEEERQRGNFPDRFSGHQFPNYSSELNVNALLLGDSALYLCASSRLAYEQYFGPGTRLTVT.

This clone was seen just once. The chain combines TRBV19 with TRBJ2-7; 9 nucleotides align to TRBD1. The J segment lost 2 bases and the V segment lost 6 bases, leaving 8 bases of the junction unmatched. The CDR3 spans 15 residues. Germline V lookup: CDR1 LNHDA, CDR2 SQIVND (reference sequence). The CDR3 DNA reads as TGTGCCAGTAGCGCTTCCGGGACAGGGACCTACGAGCAGTACTTC. This encodes CASSASGTGTYEQYF.

The rearrangement links TRBV30 to TRBJ1-2; TRBD1 aligns across 7 bases. This CDR3 region has 12 residues. With V trimmed by 8 bases and J by 4 bases, 7 bases remained unmatched. Germline V gene sequence: CDR1 GTSNPN, CDR2 SVGIG (reference sequence). DNA for the CDR3: TGTGCCGGGGGGCAGGGGGTCTATGGCTACACCTTC. It codes for CAGGQGVYGYTF.

The J gene is TRBJ2-6, the V gene TRBV27; 12 bases line up with TRBD2. The V and J ends lost 4 bases and 1 base, in that order; junction bases with no gene match: 5. Germline V lookup: CDR1 MNHEY, CDR2 SMNVEV (reference sequence). The CDR3 extends over 18 amino acids. The CDR3 is CASSYRLAGASGANVLTF. The DNA of the CDR3 is TGTGCCAGCAGTTACAGACTAGCGGGAGCATCTGGGGCCAACGTCCTGACTTTC.

CDR3: CASSVAAGETQYF. In DNA form, the CDR3 reads TGTGCCAGCAGCGTAGCAGCGGGAGAGACCCAGTACTTC. This chain connects TRBV9 to TRBJ2-5; D is perhaps TRBD2 (6 bases). Germline lookup yields CDR1 SGDLS and CDR2 YYNGEE. The CDR3 is 13 amino acids. V was shortened by 0 bases and J by 4 bases, with 7 bases between the two germline ends.

The V call is TRBV7-4, the J call TRBJ1-2; unclear D gene. With 3 bases removed from V and 8 bases from J, the gap between germline ends came to 7 bases. The CDR3 covers 11 residues. The germline V gene has CDR1 SGHVT and CDR2 SQSDAQ. The CDR3 is CASSLGRGYTF. The CDR3 bases are TGTGCCAGCAGCTTGGGCAGGGGCTACACCTTC.

The chain recombines TRBV5-1 with TRBJ1-4, with 7 nucleotides matching TRBD1. Germline trimming cut 3 bases from V and 8 bases from J; bases unmatched to any gene: 7. Per the germline V gene, CDR1 is SGHRS and CDR2 is YFSETQ. The CDR3 is 14 amino acids. The CDR3 nucleotides read TGCGCCAGCAGCTCGACGACAGGGCCCGAAAAACTGTTTTTT. Translation: CASSSTTGPEKLFF.

This clone is a singleton in its sample. The chain combines TRBV5-5 with TRBJ2-7; the D gene is possibly TRBD2 (6 bases). The germline CDR1 and CDR2 sequences are SGHKS and YYEKEE (reference sequence). The V and J ends lost 3 bases and 2 bases respectively, with 18 bases between them. The CDR3 is 16 residues long. In DNA, the CDR3 is TGTGCCAGCAGCTACTTAGCGGCCCGAACCGCCTACGAGCAGTACTTC. Protein: CASSYLAARTAYEQYF. The variable domain in full, completed from reference TRBV5-5 and TRBJ2-7, reads DAGVTQSPTHLIKTRGQQVTLRCSPISGHKSVSWYQQVLGQGPQFIFQYYEKEERGRGNFPDRFSARQFPNYSSELNVNALLLGDSALYLCASSYLAARTAYEQYFGPGTRLTVT.

The V gene is TRBV27, the J gene TRBJ1-5; D possibly corresponds to TRBD1 (5 bases). Trimming removed 3 bases from V and 4 bases from J, with 7 bases in between. Germline CDR1 is MNHEY and CDR2 is SMNVEV (reference sequence). The CDR3 sequence is 13 residues long. As DNA, the CDR3 is TGTGCCAGCAGTTTGGGGCGGAATCAGCCCCAGCATTTT. Encoded protein: CASSLGRNQPQHF.

Of note for this clone: At one end, the junction sequence differs from germline, possibly due to a read error. V gene TRBV28 combines with J gene TRBJ2-5; D remains unclear. Germline values: CDR1 MDHEN, CDR2 SYDVKM. The CDR3 runs to 11 residues. CDR3 sequence (DNA): TGTGCCAGCAGCCTTCTAGAGGCCCAGTACTTC. It codes for CASSLLEAQYF.

V usage is TRBV5-1 and J usage is TRBJ2-3; maybe TRBD1 (6 bases). In germline, CDR1 is SGHRS, CDR2 YFSETQ. The CDR3 extends over 16 amino acids. Deletions cut 5 bases from V and 0 bases from J, with 16 bases between. In nucleotides, the CDR3 is TGCGCCAGCAGTCGCCCCGGACAGTTTAGCACAGATACGCAGTATTTT. Protein product: CASSRPGQFSTDTQYF.

This clone was counted a single time. This chain joins TRBV11-2 and TRBJ2-3, with a weak D call TRBD2 (6 bases). This CDR3 region has 17 residues. Trimming stripped 0 bases from V and 3 bases from J, with 16 bases between. CDR1 SGHAT and CDR2 FQNNGV come from the germline V gene. The chain's CDR3 is CASSLDPPRDDTDTQYF. The CDR3 region has the DNA TGTGCCAGCAGCTTAGATCCTCCGCGGGATGATACAGATACGCAGTATTTT. Variable domain in full (rest from reference TRBV11-2 and TRBJ2-3): EAGVAQSPRYKIIEKRQSVAFWCNPISGHATLYWYQQILGQGPKLLIQFQNNGVVDDSQLPKDRFSAERLKGVDSTLKIQPAKLEDSAVYLCASSLDPPRDDTDTQYFGPGTRLTVL.

The J gene is TRBJ2-1, the V gene TRBV28, with TRBD2 identical over 8 bases. CDR1 is MDHEN and CDR2 is SYDVKM in the germline V gene. Unmatched junction bases numbered 2, after V lost 3 bases and J lost 1 base. The CDR3 consists of 15 residues. The CDR3 region has the DNA TGTGCCAGCAGTTTCAAGCGGGGGTCCTACAATGAGCAGTTCTTC. It translates to CASSFKRGSYNEQFF.

The chain is built from TRBV7-9 and TRBJ2-3; 12 positions agree with TRBD2. The germline V gene encodes CDR1 SEHNR and CDR2 FQNEAQ (reference sequence). V shed 5 bases, J shed 2 bases, and the junction held 5 bases outside the gene matches. The CDR3 totals 16 residues. The CDR3 DNA reads TGTGCCAGCAGCGCACGACTAGCGGGGGACACAGATACGCAGTATTTT. Its translation: CASSARLAGDTDTQYF.

V usage is TRBV2 and J usage is TRBJ2-3; possibly TRBD2 for D (6 bases). Deletions cut 8 bases from V and 5 bases from J, with 20 bases between. From germline, CDR1 is SNHLY and CDR2 FYNNEI. CDR3 length: 15 residues. CDR3 residues: CASYILSGAGDTQYF. The DNA for the CDR3 is TGTGCCAGCTACATTCTGTCCGGAGCGGGAGATACGCAGTATTTT. The variable domain in full, completed from reference TRBV2 and TRBJ2-3, reads EPEVTQTPSHQVTQMGQEVILRCVPISNHLYFYWYRQILGQKVEFLVSFYNNEISEKSEIFDDQFSVERPDGSNFTLKIRSTKLEDSAMYFCASYILSGAGDTQYFGPGTRLTVL.

The chain combines TRBV29-1 with TRBJ1-1; D gene unclear. The germline V gene encodes CDR1 SQVTM and CDR2 ANQGSEA. V was clipped by 7 bases and J by 2 bases, with 11 bases between them. The CDR3 contains 12 residues. The CDR3 protein is CSATMLNTEAFF. CDR3 coding DNA: TGCAGCGCTACAATGCTCAACACTGAAGCTTTCTTT.